This section outlines one T cell receptor (beta chain) sequence together with its context. Original handling: Amplification from reference gene primers served as the basis for estimated nucleated cell counts. Produced via immunoSEQ multiplex PCR; TCRdb's table is partial and in-frame only. The DNA was the basis for D and trimming; V, J and clone size are from that table. The profile shows about 350,000 clones, roughly 90% of them singletons. This sample was included in a study of blood T cell repertoires in COVID-19. Turning to the study itself: Sites in the United States, Italy and Spain provided acute and convalescent COVID-19 samples. Nucleic acid was either cDNA or gDNA, and it came from T cells, B-cell-depleted T cells, or PBMCs.

Germline CDR1 LNHDA, CDR2 SQIVND (reference sequence). Deletions cut 5 bases from V and 8 bases from J, with 15 bases between. This CDR3 spans 13 amino acids. Sequenced material: peripheral blood. The clonotype was recovered from a woman between 65 and 79 years old with COVID-19, enrolled during active disease. The chain uses TRBV19 and TRBJ2-5; D perhaps matches TRBD1 (6 bases). The CDR3 DNA reads as TGTGCCAGTAGTTTAGGGGGACAAGGAACCCAGTACTTC. It yields the protein CASSLGGQGTQYF.